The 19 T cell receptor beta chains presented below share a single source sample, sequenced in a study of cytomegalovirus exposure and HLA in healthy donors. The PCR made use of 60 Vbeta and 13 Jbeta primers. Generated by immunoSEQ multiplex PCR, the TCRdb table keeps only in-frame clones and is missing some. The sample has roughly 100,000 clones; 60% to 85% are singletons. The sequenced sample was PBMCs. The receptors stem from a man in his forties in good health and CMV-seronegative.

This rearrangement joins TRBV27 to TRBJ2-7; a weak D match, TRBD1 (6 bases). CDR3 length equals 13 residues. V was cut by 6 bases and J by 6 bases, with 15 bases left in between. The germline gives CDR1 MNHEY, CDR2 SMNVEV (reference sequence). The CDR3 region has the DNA TGTGCCAGCAGGCCCCAGGGGACGGGCGAGCAGTACTTC. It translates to CASRPQGTGEQYF.

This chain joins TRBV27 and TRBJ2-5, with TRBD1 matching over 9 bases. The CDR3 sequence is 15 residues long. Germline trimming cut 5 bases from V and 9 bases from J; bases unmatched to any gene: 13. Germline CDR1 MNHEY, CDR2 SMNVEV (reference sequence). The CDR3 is CASSIQGARGSAQYF. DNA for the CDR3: TGTGCCAGCAGTATACAGGGGGCTCGAGGTTCGGCCCAGTACTTC.

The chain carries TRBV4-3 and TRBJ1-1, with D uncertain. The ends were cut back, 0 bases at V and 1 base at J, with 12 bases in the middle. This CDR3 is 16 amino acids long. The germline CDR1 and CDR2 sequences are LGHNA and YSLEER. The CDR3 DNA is TGCGCCAGCAGCCAAGAAGTGGGGAGCCAGAACACTGAAGCTTTCTTT. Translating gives CASSQEVGSQNTEAFF.

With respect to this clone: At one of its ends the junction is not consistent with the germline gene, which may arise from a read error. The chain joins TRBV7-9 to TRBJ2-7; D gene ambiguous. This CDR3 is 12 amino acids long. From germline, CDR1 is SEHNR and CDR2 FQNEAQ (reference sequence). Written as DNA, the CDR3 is TGTTCCAGCAGCCTACCCTTGTACGAGCAGTACTTC. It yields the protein CSSSLPLYEQYF.

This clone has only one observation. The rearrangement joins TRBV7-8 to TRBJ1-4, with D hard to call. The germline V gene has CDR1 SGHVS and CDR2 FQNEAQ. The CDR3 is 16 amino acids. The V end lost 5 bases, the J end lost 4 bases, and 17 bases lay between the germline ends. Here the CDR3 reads CASSPPITAGNEKLFF. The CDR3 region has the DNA TGTGCCAGCAGCCCGCCGATAACAGCCGGTAATGAAAAACTGTTTTTT.

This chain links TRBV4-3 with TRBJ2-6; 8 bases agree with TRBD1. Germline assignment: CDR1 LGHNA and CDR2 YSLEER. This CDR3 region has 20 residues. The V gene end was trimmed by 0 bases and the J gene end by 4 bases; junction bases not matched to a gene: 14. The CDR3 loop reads CASSQDRAGGLSTGANVLTF. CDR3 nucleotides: TGCGCCAGCAGCCAAGATAGGGCAGGGGGCTTATCTACGGGGGCCAACGTCCTGACTTTC.

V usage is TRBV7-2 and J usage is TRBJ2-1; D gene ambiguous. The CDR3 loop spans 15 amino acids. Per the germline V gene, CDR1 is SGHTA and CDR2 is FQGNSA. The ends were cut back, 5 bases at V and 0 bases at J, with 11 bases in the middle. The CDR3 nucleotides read TGTGCCAGCAGCCGCCAGAGAGGCTCCTACAATGAGCAGTTCTTC. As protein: CASSRQRGSYNEQFF. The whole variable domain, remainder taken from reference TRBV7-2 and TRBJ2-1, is GAGVSQSPSNKVTEKGKDVELRCDPISGHTALYWYRQSLGQGLEFLIYFQGNSAPDKSGLPSDRFSAERTGGSVSTLTIQRTQQEDSAVYLCASSRQRGSYNEQFFGPGTRLTVL.

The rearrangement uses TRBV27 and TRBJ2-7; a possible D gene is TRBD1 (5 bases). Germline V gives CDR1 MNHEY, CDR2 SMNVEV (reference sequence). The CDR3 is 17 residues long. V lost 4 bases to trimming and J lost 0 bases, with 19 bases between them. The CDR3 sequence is CASSSSTEPSPSYEQYF. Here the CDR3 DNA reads TGTGCCAGCAGTTCGTCGACAGAACCTTCGCCCTCCTACGAGCAGTACTTC.

CDR3 loop: CASSHVPGLEAFF. The CDR3 DNA follows: TGCGCCAGCAGCCATGTACCAGGGCTTGAAGCTTTCTTT. V usage is TRBV4-1 and J usage is TRBJ1-1, with D possibly being TRBD1 (5 bases). This CDR3 is 13 amino acids long. The V and J ends lost 3 bases and 7 bases respectively, with 12 bases between them. In germline, CDR1 is MGHRA, CDR2 YSYEKL.

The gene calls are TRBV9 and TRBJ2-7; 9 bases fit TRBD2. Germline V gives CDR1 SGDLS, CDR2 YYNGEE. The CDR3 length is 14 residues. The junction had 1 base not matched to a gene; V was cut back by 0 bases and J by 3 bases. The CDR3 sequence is CASSVALAGYEQYF. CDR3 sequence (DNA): TGTGCCAGCAGCGTAGCACTAGCGGGCTACGAGCAGTACTTC.

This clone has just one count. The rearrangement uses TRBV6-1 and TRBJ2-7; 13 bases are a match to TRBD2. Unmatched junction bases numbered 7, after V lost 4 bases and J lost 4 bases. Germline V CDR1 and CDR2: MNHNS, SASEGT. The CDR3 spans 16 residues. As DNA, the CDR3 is TGTGCCAGCAGTGCCAGACTAGCGGGAGGTGTTTACGAGCAGTACTTC. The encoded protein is CASSARLAGGVYEQYF.

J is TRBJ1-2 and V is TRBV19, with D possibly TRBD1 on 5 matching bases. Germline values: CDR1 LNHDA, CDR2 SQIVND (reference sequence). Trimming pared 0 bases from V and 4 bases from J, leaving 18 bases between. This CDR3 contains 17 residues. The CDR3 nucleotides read TGTGCCAGTAGTATAGATAATGTACAGGCCACAATCTATGGCTACACCTTC. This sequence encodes CASSIDNVQATIYGYTF.

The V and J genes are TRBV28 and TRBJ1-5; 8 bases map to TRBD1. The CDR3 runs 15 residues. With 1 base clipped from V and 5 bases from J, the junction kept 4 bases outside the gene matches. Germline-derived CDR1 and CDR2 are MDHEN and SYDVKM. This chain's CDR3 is CASSLSGQGHQPQHF. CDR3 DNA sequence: TGTGCCAGCAGTTTATCCGGACAGGGCCATCAGCCCCAGCATTTT. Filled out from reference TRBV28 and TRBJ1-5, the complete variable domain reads DVKVTQSSRYLVKRTGEKVFLECVQDMDHENMFWYRQDPGLGLRLIYFSYDVKMKEKGDIPEGYSVSREKKERFSLILESASTNQTSMYLCASSLSGQGHQPQHFGDGTRLSIL.

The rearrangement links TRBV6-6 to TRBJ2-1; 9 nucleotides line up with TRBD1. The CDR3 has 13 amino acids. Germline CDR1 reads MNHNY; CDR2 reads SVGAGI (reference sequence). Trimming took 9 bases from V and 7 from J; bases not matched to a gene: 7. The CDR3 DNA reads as TGTGCCAGGGGGACAGGGTCGGTGAATGAGCAGTTCTTC. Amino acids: CARGTGSVNEQFF.

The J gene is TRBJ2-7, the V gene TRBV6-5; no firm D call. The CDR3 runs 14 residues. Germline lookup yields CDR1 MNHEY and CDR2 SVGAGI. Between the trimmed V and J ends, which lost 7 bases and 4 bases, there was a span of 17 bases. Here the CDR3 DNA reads TGTGCCAGCACCCAACGGTCCGGTCTGTACGAGCAGTACTTC. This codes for CASTQRSGLYEQYF.

CDR3 sequence (DNA): TGTGCCAGCAGTTTCGCGCAAGGGAGTGGGCAGCCCCAGCATTTT. Translated, it gives CASSFAQGSGQPQHF. The rearrangement links TRBV28 to TRBJ1-5, with no clear D. Germline V CDR1 and CDR2: MDHEN, SYDVKM. This CDR3 has 15 amino acids. V lost 3 bases, J lost 7 bases, and 16 bases lay in between. The full variable domain, its missing parts supplied by reference TRBV28 and TRBJ1-5, is DVKVTQSSRYLVKRTGEKVFLECVQDMDHENMFWYRQDPGLGLRLIYFSYDVKMKEKGDIPEGYSVSREKKERFSLILESASTNQTSMYLCASSFAQGSGQPQHFGDGTRLSIL.

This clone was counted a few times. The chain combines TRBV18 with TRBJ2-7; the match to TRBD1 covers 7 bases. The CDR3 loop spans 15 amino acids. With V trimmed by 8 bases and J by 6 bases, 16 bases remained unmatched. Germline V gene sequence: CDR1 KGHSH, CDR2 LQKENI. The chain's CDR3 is CASPHSRDSSLEQYF. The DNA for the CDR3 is TGTGCCAGCCCACACAGCCGGGACAGTTCGCTCGAGCAGTACTTC.

This CDR3 reads CASSLDGTAYGYTF. Here the CDR3 DNA reads TGCGCCAGCAGCTTGGATGGGACAGCCTATGGCTACACCTTC. This chain links TRBV5-1 with TRBJ1-2; TRBD1 matches 7 bases. V shed 0 bases and J 4 bases; nucleotides not matched to a gene: 3. There are 14 residues in the CDR3. Germline lookup yields CDR1 SGHRS and CDR2 YFSETQ.

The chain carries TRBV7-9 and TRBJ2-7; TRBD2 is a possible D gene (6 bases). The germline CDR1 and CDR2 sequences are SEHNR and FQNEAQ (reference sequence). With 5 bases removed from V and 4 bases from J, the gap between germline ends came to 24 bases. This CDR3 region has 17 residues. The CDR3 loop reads CASSPPPADFGGYEQYF. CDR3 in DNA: TGTGCCAGCAGCCCCCCCCCAGCCGATTTCGGGGGATACGAGCAGTACTTC.